These T cell receptor beta chains were read from a single sample in a study of shared clonotypes between healthy human individuals. Generated by immunoSEQ multiplex PCR, the TCRdb table keeps only in-frame clones and is missing some. The sample shows 85,000 to 100,000 clones, 65% to 70% of them seen only once. The specimen sequenced was memory CD8+ T cells sorted from blood. The receptors originated from a man between 25 and 39 years old in good health. The CDR3 runs from the conserved cysteine through the conserved F or W. A D gene is named only where the DNA matches it firmly. Some rows have no size entry. The others give once, few or many, or a class for an expanded clone.

CDR3 DNA	CDR3 protein	J gene	clone size	V gene	D gene
TGCGCCAGCAGCCAACGACTAGCGGACCTCTACGAGCAGTACTTC	CASSQRLADLYEQYF	TRBJ2-7	-	TRBV4-3	TRBD2
TGTGCCAGCAGCTTAGGTACGCACGGGGAGCTGTTTTTT	CASSLGTHGELFF	TRBJ2-2	few	TRBV7-4	-
TGTGCCAGCAGCTCTAATAGACAGGATTTGGGTGAGCAGTTCTTC	CASSSNRQDLGEQFF	TRBJ2-1	-	TRBV7-9	-
TGTGCCAGCAGCCAGGGGCTCGCGGGAGGGCCGGAGACCCAGTACTTC	CASSQGLAGGPETQYF	TRBJ2-5	many	TRBV7-9	TRBD2
TGTGCCAGCAGCTTGGGAGCGGGAGGGTACCAAGAGACCCAGTACTTC	CASSLGAGGYQETQYF	TRBJ2-5	-	TRBV7-8	TRBD2
TGTGCCAGCAGTGAGGTCTATGGCTACACCTTC	CASSEVYGYTF	TRBJ1-2	-	TRBV6-1	-
TGTGCCAGCAGCCCCCGAGGGGAATCCTACGAGCAGTACTTC	CASSPRGESYEQYF	TRBJ2-7	-	TRBV13	-
TGCGCCAGCAGCTCGACAGGAGGTAGCAATCAGCCCCAGCATTTT	CASSSTGGSNQPQHF	TRBJ1-5	many	TRBV5-1	-
TGTGCCAGCAGCTTAGCGCTTCAGGGGCTCAATGAGCAGTTCTTC	CASSLALQGLNEQFF	TRBJ2-1	once	TRBV11-2	-
TGTGCCAGCAGCGAAAATCAGCCCCAGCATTTT	CASSENQPQHF	TRBJ1-5	-	TRBV6-1	-
TGTGCCAGCAGCGTAGCTCTGACTAGCGGGCCAGGCTCTGGGGCCAACGTCCTGACTTTC	CASSVALTSGPGSGANVLTF	TRBJ2-6	-	TRBV9	TRBD2
TGTGCCAGTAGTATAGTAGGGACAGCAAATGAAAAACTGTTTTTT	CASSIVGTANEKLFF	TRBJ1-4	-	TRBV19	TRBD1
TGTGCCAGCAGTTTTGGCAAGACTAGCTACGAGCAGTACTTC	CASSFGKTSYEQYF	TRBJ2-7	-	TRBV28	-
TGTGCCAGCACCATAGGGACAGGGCTCACCGGGGAGCTGTTTTTT	CASTIGTGLTGELFF	TRBJ2-2	-	TRBV7-9	TRBD1
TGTGCCAGCAGCGCCTCGAATTTTAGGGGCTACACCTTC	CASSASNFRGYTF	TRBJ1-2	-	TRBV28	-
TGTGCCAGCAGTTACCCGTCAGCGGGAAAGAATGAGCAGTTCTTC	CASSYPSAGKNEQFF	TRBJ2-1	-	TRBV6-5	TRBD2
TGTGCCAGCAGTCCGCATCCTTCCTACGAGCAGTACTTC	CASSPHPSYEQYF	TRBJ2-7	-	TRBV28	-
TGTGCCACCGGGCTTTGGAGTTGGGATGAGCAGTTCTTC	CATGLWSWDEQFF	TRBJ2-1	few	TRBV10-3	-
TGTGCCAGCAGCTTAGTGGGACAGCAATTCATTTCGGGTGAAAAACTGTTTTTT	CASSLVGQQFISGEKLFF	TRBJ1-4	-	TRBV7-9	TRBD1
TGTGCCAGCCTCTGGGACAGGATGAACACTGAAGCTTTCTTT	CASLWDRMNTEAFF	TRBJ1-1	-	TRBV28	TRBD1
TGTGCCAGCAGTTTAAGCTACGGTGAGCAGTTCTTC	CASSLSYGEQFF	TRBJ2-1	-	TRBV28	-
TGTGCCAGCAGTTACTTCCATGAGCAGTTCTTC	CASSYFHEQFF	TRBJ2-1	-	TRBV6-5	-
TGTGCCAGCAGCGATAGCGGGAGGGGAGCAGATACGCAGTATTTT	CASSDSGRGADTQYF	TRBJ2-3	few	TRBV9	TRBD2
TGCGCCAGCTTAGGTGCGGTTCGAAAGACCTATGGCTACACCTTC	CASLGAVRKTYGYTF	TRBJ1-2	-	TRBV5-1	-
TGTGCCAGCAGCTTGGAAGGACTAGCGGGCGGGACCGGGGAGCTGTTTTTT	CASSLEGLAGGTGELFF	TRBJ2-2	-	TRBV11-2	TRBD2
TGTGCCAGCAGTGACCTGACTAGCAGCGGCACAGATACGCAGTATTTT	CASSDLTSSGTDTQYF	TRBJ2-3	-	TRBV6-4	TRBD2
TGTGCCAGCAGCTTAGGCGGGCGAATATCCTACAATGAGCAGTTCTTC	CASSLGGRISYNEQFF	TRBJ2-1	once	TRBV11-2	-
TGTGCCTGGAGGGAAAATCCAGGGAGCAATGAGCAGTTCTTC	CAWRENPGSNEQFF	TRBJ2-1	-	TRBV30	-
TGTGCCAGCAGCCTCTCATATGGGGGGGGCTACGAGCAGTACTTC	CASSLSYGGGYEQYF	TRBJ2-7	-	TRBV9	TRBD2
TGTGCCTGGAGTATTACCTACGAGCAGTACTTC	CAWSITYEQYF	TRBJ2-7	-	TRBV30	-
TGCAGCGTTGAAGTGACACATACCTACGAGCAGTACTTC	CSVEVTHTYEQYF	TRBJ2-7	-	TRBV29-1	-
TGTGCCAGCAGCGTAGGGGACAGGGGAGGAAACACCATATATTTT	CASSVGDRGGNTIYF	TRBJ1-3	-	TRBV9	TRBD1
TGTGCCAGCAGCTTGGTGACTAGCGGGAGTGATACGCAGTATTTT	CASSLVTSGSDTQYF	TRBJ2-3	-	TRBV7-9	TRBD2
TGTGCCCGACGGTTAGCCAAAAACATTCAGTACTTC	CARRLAKNIQYF	TRBJ2-4	-	TRBV5-6	-
TGTGCCAGCACCCGGGGCAATGAGCAGTTCTTC	CASTRGNEQFF	TRBJ2-1	-	TRBV6-1	-
TGTGCCAGCAGCCAATGGGGGACAGGGGGCGTCGACGAGCAGTACTTC	CASSQWGTGGVDEQYF	TRBJ2-7	-	TRBV7-9	TRBD1
TGTGCCAGCAGTGAATTGGAGGGGATAGGATCCTCACCTTTTACCTATGGCTACACCTTC	CASSELEGIGSSPFTYGYTF	TRBJ1-2	many	TRBV6-1	-
TGTGCCAGCAGCGGCCTAGACGGTAAACTGTTTTTT	CASSGLDGKLFF	TRBJ1-4	-	TRBV5-5	-